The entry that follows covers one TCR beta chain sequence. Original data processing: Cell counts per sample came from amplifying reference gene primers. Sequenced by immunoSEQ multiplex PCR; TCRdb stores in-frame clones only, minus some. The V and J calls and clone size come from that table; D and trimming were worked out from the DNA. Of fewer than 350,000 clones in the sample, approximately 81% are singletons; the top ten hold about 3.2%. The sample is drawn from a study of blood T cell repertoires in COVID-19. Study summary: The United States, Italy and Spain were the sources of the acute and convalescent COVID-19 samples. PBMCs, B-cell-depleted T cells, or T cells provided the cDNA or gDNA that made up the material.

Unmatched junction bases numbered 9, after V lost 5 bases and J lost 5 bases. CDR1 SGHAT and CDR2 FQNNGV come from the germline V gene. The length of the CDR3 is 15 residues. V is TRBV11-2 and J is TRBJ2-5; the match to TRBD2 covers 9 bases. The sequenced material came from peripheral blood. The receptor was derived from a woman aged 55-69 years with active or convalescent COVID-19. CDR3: CASSGGSGGLETQYF. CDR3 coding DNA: TGTGCCAGCAGCGGGGGTAGCGGGGGCTTGGAGACCCAGTACTTC.